The entry below gives a single T cell receptor beta chain sequence along with its context. The clone's antigen remains unknown. The input lacks base qualities; no much larger clone sits a single base away. The treatment or condition tag for this specimen amounts to: in vitro stimulation with specific CMV peptide epitopes to enrich CMV-specific T cells. The data are from a study of T cell repertoires in cytomegalovirus infection (dated by TCRdb to 2018 to 2020). The study in broad terms: Peptide stimulations targeted recently identified HLA-C-restricted CMV epitopes, whose presentation resists viral immunomodulation, together with well-studied HLA-B-restricted epitopes. Donor HLA type was relevant to the analysis, as public TCR beta signatures indicated carriage of CMV infection together with the matching HLA type. What the work shows at the level of the full study, not this receptor alone: In the ex vivo response, HLA-C-restricted CMV-specific TCR beta clonotypes were dominant, and in two of eight donors the single most frequent clonotype came from this HLA-C-restricted group. In both this cohort and an independent cohort of 352 donors, the cumulative frequency of public TCR beta family members distinguished carriers of CMV infection plus the relevant HLA type.

Instrument used: Illumina HiSeq 1500. The public reads were reanalyzed by TCRdb: fastp trimming at Q25, MiXCR alignment, in-frame beta chains only. One record per CDR3 amino acid sequence lists the most common genes and DNA. The table for this sample lists about 480,000 distinct CDR3 sequences; roughly a third of them were counted only once. Roughly 16% of the sample goes to the ten largest clones. The sequence came from a human donor in good health (CMV status not recorded). Some clones in this sample may be carry-over from other donors' samples. The specimen comprised cultured PBMCs, sampled from culture after CMV antigen stimulation.

The DNA sequence is as follows: TGTGCCACCAGCAGAGAGTCGAATGAAAAACTGTTTTTT. It specifies CATSRESNEKLFF. The V and J genes are TRBV15 and TRBJ1-4; the D gene assignment is ambiguous. CDR3 length: 13 amino acids, cysteine to phenylalanine. Kept here is only the CDR3 DNA, which spans 39 bases and is read in frame from base 1. CDR1 and CDR2 (LNHNV, YYDKDF) derive from the germline V gene (reference sequence). Deletion took 0 bases off V and 5 bases off J, with a span of 4 bases between the germline ends. When the CDR3 is completed using the reference TRBV15 and TRBJ1-4 genes on either side, the full variable domain is DAMVIQNPRYQVTQFGKPVTLSCSQTLNHNVMYWYQQKSSQAPKLLFHYYDKDFNNEADTPDNFQSRRPNTSFCFLDIRSPGLGDTAMYLCATSRESNEKLFFGSGTQLSVL.